This T cell receptor (beta chain) is drawn from a study of cytomegalovirus exposure and HLA in healthy donors. Study-wide findings and caveats: Being indistinguishable, some V segments were excluded, TRBV6-2 and TRBV6-3 among them. Most TCR beta V segments were productive about 87% or about 30% of the time in an earlier analysis. Reports showed the classifier diagnosing cytomegalovirus status with high specificity and sensitivity. Apparent HLA restriction characterized most CMV-associated TCR beta chains in a later analysis.

Both 60 Vbeta primers and 13 Jbeta primers went into the PCR. The assay was immunoSEQ multiplex PCR, and TCRdb's table has in-frame clones only and misses some. The sample lists roughly 100,000 clones; about three quarters were seen once. Per germline, CDR1 SQVTM and CDR2 ANQGSEA. The CDR3 extends over 14 amino acids. V shed 3 bases and J 8 bases; nucleotides not matched to a gene: 8. As for this clone: Antigen: not known.

The source of this sequence is a man in his forties in good health and CMV-seropositive. The sequenced sample consisted of PBMCs. The V gene is TRBV29-1, the J gene TRBJ2-1; 9 bases match TRBD2. The CDR3 loop is CSVDISSGIYEQFF. In DNA, the CDR3 is TGCAGCGTTGATATCTCTAGCGGGATCTATGAGCAGTTCTTC.